This T cell receptor beta chain was sequenced for a study of control samples from healthy donors and cancer patients. The data were produced by immunoSEQ multiplex PCR, yet TCRdb's version contains in-frame clones alone and is incomplete. Here the sample spans 150,000 to 200,000 clones, more than 85% being singletons. Germline V gene sequence: CDR1 SGHTA, CDR2 FQGNSA. The CDR3 length is 13 residues. Trimming removed 5 bases from V and 5 bases from J; junction bases left unmatched: 3. The material sequenced was blood. The sequence was collected from a woman aged 25 to 39 in good health. The chain uses TRBV7-2 and TRBJ2-1; 7 positions agree with TRBD1. CDR3 DNA: TGTGCCAGCAGCCGACAGGGAAACAATGAGCAGTTCTTC. It yields the protein CASSRQGNNEQFF.